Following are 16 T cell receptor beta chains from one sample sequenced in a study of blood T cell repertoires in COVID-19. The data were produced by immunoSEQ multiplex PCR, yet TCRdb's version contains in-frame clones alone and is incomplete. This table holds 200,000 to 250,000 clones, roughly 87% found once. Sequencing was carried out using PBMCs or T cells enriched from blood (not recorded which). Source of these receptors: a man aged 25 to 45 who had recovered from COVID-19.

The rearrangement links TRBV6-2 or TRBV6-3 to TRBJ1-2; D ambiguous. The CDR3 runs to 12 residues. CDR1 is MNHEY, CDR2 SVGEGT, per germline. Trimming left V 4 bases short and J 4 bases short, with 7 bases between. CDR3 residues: CASSFSGYGYTF. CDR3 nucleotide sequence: TGTGCCAGCAGTTTTTCCGGCTATGGCTACACCTTC.

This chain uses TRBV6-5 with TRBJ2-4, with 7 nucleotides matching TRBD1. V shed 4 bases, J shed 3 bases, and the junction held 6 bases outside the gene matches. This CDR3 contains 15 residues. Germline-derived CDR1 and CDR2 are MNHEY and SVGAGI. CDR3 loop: CASSSDRNLKNIQYF. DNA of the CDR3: TGTGCCAGCAGTTCGGACAGGAACCTCAAAAACATTCAGTACTTC.

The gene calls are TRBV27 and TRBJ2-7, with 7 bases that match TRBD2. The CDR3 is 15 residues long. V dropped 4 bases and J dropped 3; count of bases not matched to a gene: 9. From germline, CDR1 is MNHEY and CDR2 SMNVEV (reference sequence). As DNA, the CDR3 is TGTGCCAGCAGTTCGATCGCCGGGAGGTTCTACGAGCAGTACTTC. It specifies CASSSIAGRFYEQYF.

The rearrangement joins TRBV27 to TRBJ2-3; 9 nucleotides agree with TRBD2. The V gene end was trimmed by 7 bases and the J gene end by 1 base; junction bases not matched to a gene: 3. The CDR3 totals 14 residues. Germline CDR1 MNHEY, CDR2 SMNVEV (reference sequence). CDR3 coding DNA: TGTGCCAGCAATCTAGCGGGACGCACAGATACGCAGTATTTT. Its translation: CASNLAGRTDTQYF.

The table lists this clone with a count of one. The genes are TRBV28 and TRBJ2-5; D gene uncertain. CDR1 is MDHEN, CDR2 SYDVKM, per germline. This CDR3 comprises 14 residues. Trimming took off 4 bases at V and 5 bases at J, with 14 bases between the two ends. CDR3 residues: CASSSGGSAETQYF. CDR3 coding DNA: TGTGCCAGCAGTTCGGGTGGCTCTGCCGAGACCCAGTACTTC.

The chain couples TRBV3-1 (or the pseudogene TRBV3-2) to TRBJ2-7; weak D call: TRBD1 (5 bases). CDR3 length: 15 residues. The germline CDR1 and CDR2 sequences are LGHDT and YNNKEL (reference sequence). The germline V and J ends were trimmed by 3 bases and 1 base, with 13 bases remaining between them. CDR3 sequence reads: CASSHYAGMSYEQYF. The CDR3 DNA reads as TGTGCCAGCAGCCATTATGCAGGGATGTCCTACGAGCAGTACTTC.

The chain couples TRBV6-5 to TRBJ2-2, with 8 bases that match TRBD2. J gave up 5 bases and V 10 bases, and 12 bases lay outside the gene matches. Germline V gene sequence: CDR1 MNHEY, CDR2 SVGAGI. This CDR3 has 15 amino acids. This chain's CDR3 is CATQFYGGATGELFF. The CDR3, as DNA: TGTGCCACCCAATTCTACGGGGGGGCGACCGGGGAGCTGTTTTTT.

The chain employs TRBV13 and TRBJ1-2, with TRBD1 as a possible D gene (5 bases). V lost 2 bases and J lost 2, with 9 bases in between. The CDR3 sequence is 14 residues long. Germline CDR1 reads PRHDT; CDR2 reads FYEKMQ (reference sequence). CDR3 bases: TGTGCCAGCAGCTTAAGGGGTTCCAACTATGGCTACACCTTC. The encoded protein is CASSLRGSNYGYTF.

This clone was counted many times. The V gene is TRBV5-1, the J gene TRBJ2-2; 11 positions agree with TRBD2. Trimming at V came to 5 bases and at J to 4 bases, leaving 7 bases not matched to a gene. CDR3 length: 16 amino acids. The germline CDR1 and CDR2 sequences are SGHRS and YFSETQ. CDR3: CASSRSGTSGTGELFF. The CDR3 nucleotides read TGCGCCAGCAGTCGTTCCGGGACTAGCGGCACCGGGGAGCTGTTTTTT.

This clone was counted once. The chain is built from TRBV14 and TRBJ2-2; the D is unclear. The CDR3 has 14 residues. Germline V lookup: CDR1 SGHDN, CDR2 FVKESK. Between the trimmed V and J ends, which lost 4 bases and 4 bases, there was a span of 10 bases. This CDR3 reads CASSRPRRTGELFF. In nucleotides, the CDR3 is TGTGCCAGCAGCCGCCCGCGGCGCACCGGGGAGCTGTTTTTT.

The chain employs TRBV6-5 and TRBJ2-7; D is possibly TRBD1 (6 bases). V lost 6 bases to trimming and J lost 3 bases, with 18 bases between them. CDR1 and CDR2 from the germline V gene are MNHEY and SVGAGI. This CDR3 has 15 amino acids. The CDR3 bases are TGTGCCAGCAGATATAACAACCAGGGGATCTACGAGCAGTACTTC. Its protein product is CASRYNNQGIYEQYF.

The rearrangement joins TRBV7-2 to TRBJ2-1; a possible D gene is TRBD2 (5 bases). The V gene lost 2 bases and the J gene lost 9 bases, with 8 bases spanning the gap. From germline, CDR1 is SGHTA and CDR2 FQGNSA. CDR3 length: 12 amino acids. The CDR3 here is CASSLSGFEQFF. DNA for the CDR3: TGTGCCAGCAGCTTATCGGGGTTTGAGCAGTTCTTC.

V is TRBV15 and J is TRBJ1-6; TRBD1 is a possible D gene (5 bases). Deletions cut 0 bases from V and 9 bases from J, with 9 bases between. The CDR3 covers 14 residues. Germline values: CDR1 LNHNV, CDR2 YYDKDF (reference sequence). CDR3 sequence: CATSREGGSSPLHF. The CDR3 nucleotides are TGTGCCACCAGCAGAGAGGGGGGGAGTTCACCCCTCCACTTT.

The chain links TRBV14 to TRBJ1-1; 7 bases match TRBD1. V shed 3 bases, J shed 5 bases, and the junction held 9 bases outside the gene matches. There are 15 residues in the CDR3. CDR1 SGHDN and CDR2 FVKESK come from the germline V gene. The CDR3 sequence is CASSHFRDSITEAFF. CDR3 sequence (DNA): TGTGCCAGCAGCCATTTCCGGGACAGTATTACTGAAGCTTTCTTT.

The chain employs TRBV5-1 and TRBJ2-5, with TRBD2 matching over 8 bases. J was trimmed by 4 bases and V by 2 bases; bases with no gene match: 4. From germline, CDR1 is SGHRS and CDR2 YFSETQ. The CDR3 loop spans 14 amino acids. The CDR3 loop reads CASSFRLAGETQYF. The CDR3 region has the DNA TGCGCCAGCAGCTTTCGTCTAGCGGGAGAGACCCAGTACTTC.

This CDR3 reads CAISESQVLETQYF. CDR3 coding DNA: TGTGCCATCAGTGAGTCGCAGGTTTTAGAGACCCAGTACTTC. The chain links TRBV10-3 to TRBJ2-5; D is uncertain. Looked up from germline, CDR1 is ENHRY and CDR2 is SYGVKD. This CDR3 is 14 amino acids long. The V end lost 0 bases, the J end lost 4 bases, and 9 bases lay between the germline ends.